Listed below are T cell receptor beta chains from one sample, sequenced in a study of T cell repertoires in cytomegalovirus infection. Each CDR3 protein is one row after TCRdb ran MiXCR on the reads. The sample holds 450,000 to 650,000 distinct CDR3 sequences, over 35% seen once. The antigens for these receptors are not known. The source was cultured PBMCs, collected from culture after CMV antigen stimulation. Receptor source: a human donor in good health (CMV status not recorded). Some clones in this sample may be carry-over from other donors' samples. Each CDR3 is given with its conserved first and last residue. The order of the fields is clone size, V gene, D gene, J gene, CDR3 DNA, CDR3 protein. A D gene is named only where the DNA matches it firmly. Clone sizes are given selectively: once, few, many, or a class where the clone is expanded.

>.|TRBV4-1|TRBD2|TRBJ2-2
TGCGCCAGCAGCGCCCGACTAGCGGCGAACACCGGGGAGCTGTTTTTT
CASSARLAANTGELFF
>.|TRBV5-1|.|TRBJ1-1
TGCGCCAGCAGCCTCGAAGGGGATAGGACTGAAGCTTTCTTT
CASSLEGDRTEAFF
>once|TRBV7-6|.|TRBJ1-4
TGTGCCAGCACCATCTCTGGCGGCGGTGAAAAACTGTTTTTT
CASTISGGGEKLFF
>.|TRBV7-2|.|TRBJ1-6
TGTGCCAGCAGCTTCAAGGTGGATTCACCCCTCCACTTT
CASSFKVDSPLHF
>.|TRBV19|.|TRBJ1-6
TGTGCCAGTAGTATCGCCGAACAGGGTTCCCTCCACTTT
CASSIAEQGSLHF
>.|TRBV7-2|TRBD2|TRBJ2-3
TGTGCCAGCAGCTTACATAGCGGGAGATCATATCCGTCCGATACGCAGTATTTT
CASSLHSGRSYPSDTQYF
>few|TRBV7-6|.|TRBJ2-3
TGTGCCAGCAGCATGACCCATACGCAGTATTTT
CASSMTHTQYF
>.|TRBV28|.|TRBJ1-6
TGTGCCAGCAATTCACGGGATCCAACAATTACCGATTCACCCCTCCACTTT
CASNSRDPTITDSPLHF
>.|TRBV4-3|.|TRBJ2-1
TGCGCCAGCAGCCAAATATTGGGAAATGAGCAGTTCTTC
CASSQILGNEQFF
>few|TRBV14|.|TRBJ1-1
TGTGCCAGCAGCCAAGCAATGGTGGACACTGAAGCTTTCTTT
CASSQAMVDTEAFF
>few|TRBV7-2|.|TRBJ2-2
TGTGCCAGCAGCCGCGAGCGAACCGGGGAGCTGTTTTTT
CASSRERTGELFF
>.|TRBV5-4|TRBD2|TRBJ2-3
TGTGCCAGCAGCTCCCGACTAGCGGGAGAGGATACGCAGTATTTT
CASSSRLAGEDTQYF
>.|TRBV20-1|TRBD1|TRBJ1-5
TGCAGTGCTAGATCAGGGGGGCAGCCCCAGCATTTT
CSARSGGQPQHF
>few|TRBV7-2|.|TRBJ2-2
TGTGCCAGCAGCCCAAGGGTGGCGGGGTCCGGGGAGCTGTTTTTT
CASSPRVAGSGELFF
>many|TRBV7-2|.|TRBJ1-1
TGTGCCAGCAGCTTATCTTTCGGGGGCACTGAAGCTTTCTTT
CASSLSFGGTEAFF
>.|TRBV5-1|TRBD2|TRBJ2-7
TGCGCCAGCAGCTTCCAAGCGGGAGCTAACGAGCAGTACTTC
CASSFQAGANEQYF
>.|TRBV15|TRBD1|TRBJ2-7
TGTGCCACCAGCAGGACAGGGGCGACCTACGAGCAGTACTTC
CATSRTGATYEQYF
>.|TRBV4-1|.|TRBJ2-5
TGCGCCAGCAGCCTGACCGGAGCGGAACAAGAGACCCAGTACTTC
CASSLTGAEQETQYF
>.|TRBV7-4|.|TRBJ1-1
TGTGCCAGCAGCCCCCCGGACGGGAACACTGAAGCTTTCTTT
CASSPPDGNTEAFF
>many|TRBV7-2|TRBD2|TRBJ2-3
TGTGCCAGCAGTCTCACCTGGGGAGGGCCGCGAGATACGCAGTATTTT
CASSLTWGGPRDTQYF
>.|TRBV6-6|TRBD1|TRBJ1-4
TGTGCCAGCAGTTACAGACAGGGAACTAATGAAAAACTGTTTTTT
CASSYRQGTNEKLFF
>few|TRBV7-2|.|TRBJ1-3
TGTGCCAGCAGCCGCACCAGGGGCTCGAACACCATATATTTT
CASSRTRGSNTIYF
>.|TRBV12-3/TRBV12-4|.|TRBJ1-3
TGTGCTATCCCCGAGAGTCCTGGAAACACCATATATTTT
CAIPESPGNTIYF
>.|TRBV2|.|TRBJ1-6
TGTGCCAGCAGGGCGACAGACGTTAATTCACCCCTCCACTTT
CASRATDVNSPLHF
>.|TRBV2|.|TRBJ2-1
TGTGCCAGCAGTGAACGACGGATACCTTACAATGAGCAGTTCTTC
CASSERRIPYNEQFF
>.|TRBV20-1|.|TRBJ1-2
TGCAGTGCTAGGGGGAGCCTGGACACTAACTATGGCTACACCTTC
CSARGSLDTNYGYTF
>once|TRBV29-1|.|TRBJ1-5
TGCAGCGTTGTCTCGGAGGGCAATCAGCCCCAGCATTTT
CSVVSEGNQPQHF
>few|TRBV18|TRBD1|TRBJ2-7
TGTGCCAGCTCACCTGGACAGGGCGGCCGCTACGAGCAGTACTTC
CASSPGQGGRYEQYF
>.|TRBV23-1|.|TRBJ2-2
TGCGCCAGCAGTCAACTCGGCCCCGGGGAGCTGTTTTTT
CASSQLGPGELFF
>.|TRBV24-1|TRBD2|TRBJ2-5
TGTGCCACCAGTGATTCTCAGCGGGGGGTAGAGACCCAGTACTTC
CATSDSQRGVETQYF
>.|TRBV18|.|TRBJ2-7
TGTGCCAGCTCACCCTTAGGGGCGGGTAACTACGAGCAGTACTTC
CASSPLGAGNYEQYF
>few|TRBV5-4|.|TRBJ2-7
TGTGCCACCGCCAGGGAATCCTACGAGCAGTACTTC
CATARESYEQYF
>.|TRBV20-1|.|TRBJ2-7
TGCAGTGCTAGTCTCCGGAGCGACTCCTACGAGCAGTACTTC
CSASLRSDSYEQYF
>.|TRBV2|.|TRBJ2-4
TGTGCCAGCAGGCTAGACCTAGCCAAAAACATTCAGTACTTC
CASRLDLAKNIQYF
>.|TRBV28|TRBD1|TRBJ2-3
TGTGCCAGCACTGACTTGACAGGGTGGTCAGATACGCAGTATTTT
CASTDLTGWSDTQYF
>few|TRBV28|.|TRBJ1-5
TGTGCCAGCCGCAGTTTTGCAGGGACTAATCAGCCCCAGCATTTT
CASRSFAGTNQPQHF
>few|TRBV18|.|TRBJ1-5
TGTGCCAGCTCACCCGGGGAGAATCAGCCCCAGCATTTT
CASSPGENQPQHF
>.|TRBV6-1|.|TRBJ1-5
TGTGCCAGCAGTGAATGGTCGTCAGGGTTCAGCAATCAGCCCCAGCATTTT
CASSEWSSGFSNQPQHF
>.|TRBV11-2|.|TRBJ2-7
TGTGCCAGCAGCTTAGGGGGGTGGCAGGACGACTACGAGCAGTACTTC
CASSLGGWQDDYEQYF
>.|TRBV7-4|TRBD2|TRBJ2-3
TGTGCCAGCAGGTGGGAGGGGCCGGATACGCAGTATTTT
CASRWEGPDTQYF
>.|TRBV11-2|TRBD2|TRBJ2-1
TGTGCCAGCAGTTGGAAGCGGGAAGGGCAGTTCTTC
CASSWKREGQFF
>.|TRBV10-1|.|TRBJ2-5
TGCGCCAGCAGTGAAAAGAACCAAGAGACCCAGTACTTC
CASSEKNQETQYF
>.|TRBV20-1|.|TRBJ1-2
TGCAGTGCTCGGTTGGCAGCTAACTATGGCTACACCTTC
CSARLAANYGYTF
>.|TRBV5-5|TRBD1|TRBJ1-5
TGTGCCAGCTCCGGATGGGGGACAGACAATCAGCCCCAGCATTTT
CASSGWGTDNQPQHF
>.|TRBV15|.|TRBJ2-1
TGTGCCACCAGCGAGGTCTACAATGAGCAGTTCTTC
CATSEVYNEQFF
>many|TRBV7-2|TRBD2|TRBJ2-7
TGTGCCAGCAGCCAGCCGGGAGGGACCTACGAGCAGTACTTC
CASSQPGGTYEQYF
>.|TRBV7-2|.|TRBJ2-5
TGTGCCAGCAGCCCAGGGGGGGGTGGGGGCCAAGAGACCCAGTACTTC
CASSPGGGGGQETQYF
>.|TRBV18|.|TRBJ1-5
TGTGCCAGCTCACCTACAGAAAATCAGCCCCAGCATTTT
CASSPTENQPQHF
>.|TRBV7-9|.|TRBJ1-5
TGTGCCAGCAGCCGGGGTGGGCCCCAGCATTTT
CASSRGGPQHF
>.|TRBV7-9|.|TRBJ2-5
TGTGCCAGCAGCTCTCCGGGTAGCACAGAGACCCAGTACTTC
CASSSPGSTETQYF